Listed here are 24 T cell receptor beta chains from one sample, sequenced in a study of regulatory T cells in long-lasting Graves disease. CDR3-region Arm-PCR and iRepertoire HTBI primers produced the TCR beta libraries. TCRdb used MiXCR to reprocess the multiplex PCR reads, holding one entry per CDR3 protein. The sample lists about 330,000 distinct CDR3 sequences, under 20% occurring once. Time point meaning: newly diagnosed GD, antithyroid drugs for less than 3 months. The TCR library was made from RNA that had been extracted from PBMCs in TRIzol. The sample was also linked to a second study, of T cells in Graves' hyperthyroidism and ophthalmopathy.

Here the sequenced sample was peripheral blood mononuclear cells (PBMCs), taken at new diagnosis, from a patient treated with antithyroid drugs. The receptors here all came from a woman aged 18-29 years with Graves disease.

This clonotype was observed many times. The chain is built from TRBV2 and TRBJ1-4; D is undetermined. There are 11 residues in the CDR3. Germline CDR1 and CDR2: SNHLY and FYNNEI. Trimming cost V 8 bases and J 6 bases, with 7 bases left between them. For the CDR3, the DNA is TGTGCCAGCGGGAGGGATGAAAAACTGTTTTTT. This sequence encodes CASGRDEKLFF.

This clonotype was observed many times. The gene calls are TRBV5-1 and TRBJ2-7, with D perhaps matching TRBD1 (6 bases). The germline CDR1 and CDR2 sequences are SGHRS and YFSETQ. V lost 4 bases, J lost 5 bases, and 16 bases lay in between. The CDR3 runs to 14 residues. The CDR3 reads CASSAGSHRDEQYF. The CDR3 region has the DNA TGCGCCAGCAGCGCCGGATCGCACAGGGACGAGCAGTACTTC.

The chain uses TRBV28 and TRBJ1-6, with D tentatively TRBD1 (5 bases). V shed 3 bases and J shed 6 bases, with 12 bases lying between them. The CDR3 is 15 residues long. CDR1 is MDHEN and CDR2 is SYDVKM in the germline V gene. The CDR3 nucleotides are TGTGCCAGCAGTTTTGGTCAGGGTTTTAATTCACCCCTCCACTTT. Its protein is CASSFGQGFNSPLHF.

This clonotype was recorded a few times. This sequence joins TRBV25-1 and TRBJ2-2; D is perhaps TRBD2 (6 bases). The germline gives CDR1 MGHDK, CDR2 SYGVNS. The CDR3 extends over 16 amino acids. V was clipped by 0 bases and J by 2 bases, with 10 bases between them. CDR3: CASSEYQGGNTGELFF. The CDR3 DNA is TGTGCCAGCAGTGAATATCAGGGAGGAAACACCGGGGAGCTGTTTTTT.

This clonotype has just one count. This chain uses TRBV6-5 with TRBJ1-4; D is ambiguous. With 2 bases removed from V and 0 bases from J, the gap between germline ends came to 10 bases. The germline V gene has CDR1 MNHEY and CDR2 SVGAGI. The CDR3 has 16 amino acids. In nucleotides, the CDR3 is TGTGCCAGCAGTTACCGCCGGGGAACAACTAATGAAAAACTGTTTTTT. Amino acids: CASSYRRGTTNEKLFF.

The rearrangement joins TRBV13 to TRBJ2-2; TRBD2 matches at 11 bases. V dropped 4 bases and J dropped 5; count of bases not matched to a gene: 6. CDR3 length: 16 residues. The germline gives CDR1 PRHDT, CDR2 FYEKMQ (reference sequence). Here the CDR3 reads CASSSRLAGRTGELFF. CDR3 in DNA: TGTGCCAGCAGCTCCCGACTAGCGGGGAGGACCGGGGAGCTGTTTTTT.

This clonotype was recorded at least ten times. The chain joins TRBV30 to TRBJ2-7; TRBD1 agrees at 10 bases. There are 13 residues in the CDR3. The V gene end was trimmed by 4 bases and the J gene end by 6 bases; junction bases not matched to a gene: 6. Germline-derived CDR1 and CDR2 are GTSNPN and SVGIG (reference sequence). The CDR3: CAWIGTGVGEQYF. CDR3 nucleotides: TGTGCCTGGATCGGGACAGGGGTAGGCGAGCAGTACTTC.

This chain connects TRBV4-1 to TRBJ2-7; possibly TRBD2 for D (6 bases). Germline CDR1 and CDR2: MGHRA and YSYEKL. The CDR3 has 15 amino acids. V shed 3 bases and J shed 2 bases, with 14 bases lying between them. The CDR3 spells CASSHLTGLPYEQYF. The DNA for the CDR3 is TGCGCCAGCAGCCACCTAACGGGACTCCCCTACGAGCAGTACTTC.

The chain is built from TRBV5-1 and TRBJ1-2, with D possibly matching TRBD1 (5 bases). The CDR3 extends over 12 amino acids. Germline lookup yields CDR1 SGHRS and CDR2 YFSETQ. V was shortened by 4 bases and J by 7 bases, with 11 bases between the two germline ends. The CDR3 nucleotides are TGCGCCAGCAGCGTTAGGGGCTCTGGCTACACCTTC. Its translation: CASSVRGSGYTF.

This clonotype has ten or more counts. V usage is TRBV3-1 and J usage is TRBJ1-6; D remains ambiguous. Germline CDR1 and CDR2: LGHDT and YNNKEL (reference sequence). This CDR3 has 15 residues. V was clipped by 4 bases and J by 7 bases, with 14 bases between them. The CDR3 DNA reads TGTGCCAGCAGCCCCCGGACGGAGTCCAATTCACCCCTCCACTTT. This codes for CASSPRTESNSPLHF.

This clonotype was picked up many times. This chain uses TRBV29-1 with TRBJ2-1, with 8 bases fitting TRBD2. The CDR3 is 13 amino acids. Germline assignment: CDR1 SQVTM and CDR2 ANQGSEA. The V and J ends lost 7 bases and 5 bases, in that order; junction bases with no gene match: 7. The chain's CDR3 is CSAGTRSDNEQFF. For the CDR3, the DNA is TGCAGCGCAGGGACTAGATCTGACAATGAGCAGTTCTTC.

The V and J genes are TRBV12-3 or TRBV12-4 and TRBJ2-1; D remains unclear. The CDR3 has 15 residues. Deletions cut 2 bases from V and 4 bases from J, with 12 bases between. CDR3 DNA: TGTGCCAGCAGTTTAAGTCTCGAGATTTACAATGAGCAGTTCTTC. The encoded protein is CASSLSLEIYNEQFF.

V is TRBV20-1 and J is TRBJ2-1; no clear D. Deletions cut 3 bases from V and 0 bases from J, with 9 bases between. The CDR3 length is 14 residues. Germline assignment: CDR1 DFQATT and CDR2 SNEGSKA (reference sequence). The CDR3 is CSASRVSSYNEQFF. The CDR3 nucleotides are TGCAGTGCTAGTCGCGTTAGCTCCTACAATGAGCAGTTCTTC.

This clonotype was picked up many times. V and J are TRBV9 and TRBJ2-7; the D gene is possibly TRBD2 (6 bases). Germline CDR1 reads SGDLS; CDR2 reads YYNGEE. V was pared by 0 bases and J by 4 bases, with 14 bases between. This CDR3 is built from 15 residues. The CDR3 spells CASSVGASVLYEQYF. CDR3 bases: TGTGCCAGCAGCGTAGGCGCTAGCGTTCTGTACGAGCAGTACTTC.

There are many counts of this clonotype. The chain combines TRBV28 with TRBJ2-2; D perhaps matches TRBD1 (5 bases). Germline lookup yields CDR1 MDHEN and CDR2 SYDVKM. Trimming left V 6 bases short and J 4 bases short, with 15 bases between. CDR3 length: 15 residues. The CDR3 is CASSSARVRTGELFF. The CDR3 DNA follows: TGTGCCAGCAGCTCTGCCAGGGTTCGCACCGGGGAGCTGTTTTTT.

In regard to this clonotype: This likely stems from a read error, as it lies one base from a far larger clone. The V and J genes are TRBV2 and TRBJ2-1; weak D call: TRBD1 (6 bases). The CDR3 is made up of 14 amino acids. Trimming shortened V by 5 bases and J by 7 bases, and 15 bases separated the two germline ends. The germline CDR1 and CDR2 sequences are SNHLY and FYNNEI. The CDR3 DNA is TGTGCCAGCAGTTACCCGAAACAGGGAAATGAGCAGTTCTTC. As protein: CASSYPKQGNEQFF. The full variable domain, completed using reference TRBV2 and TRBJ2-1, is EPEVTQTPSHQVTQMGQEVILRCVPISNHLYFYWYRQILGQKVEFLVSFYNNEISEKSEIFDDQFSVERPDGSNFTLKIRSTKLEDSAMYFCASSYPKQGNEQFFGPGTRLTVL.

This clonotype has more than one count but fewer than ten. This chain joins TRBV5-1 and TRBJ2-5; D is possibly TRBD2 (5 bases). V shed 0 bases and J shed 2 bases, with 8 bases lying between them. The CDR3 is 14 residues long. The germline V gene has CDR1 SGHRS and CDR2 YFSETQ. The CDR3: CASSLAGDQETQYF. CDR3 DNA: TGCGCCAGCAGCTTGGCCGGGGATCAAGAGACCCAGTACTTC.

The sample holds a few counts of this clonotype. This sequence joins TRBV20-1 and TRBJ2-6; 8 bases line up with TRBD2. The CDR3 is 16 amino acids. CDR1 and CDR2 (germline): DFQATT, SNEGSKA (reference sequence). The V and J ends lost 3 bases and 0 bases, in that order; junction bases with no gene match: 4. CDR3 sequence: CSARVAGSSGANVLTF. DNA for the CDR3: TGCAGTGCTAGGGTAGCGGGAAGCTCTGGGGCCAACGTCCTGACTTTC.

This clonotype was observed at least ten times. V and J are TRBV5-1 and TRBJ2-3; 7 nucleotides agree with TRBD2. Germline-derived CDR1 and CDR2 are SGHRS and YFSETQ. This CDR3 is 16 amino acids long. Losses at the gene ends were 7 bases for V and 1 base for J; bases not matched to a gene: 12. The CDR3 is CASSKTSGARTDTQYF. The CDR3 DNA sequence: TGCGCCAGCTCAAAAACAAGCGGGGCGCGCACAGATACGCAGTATTTT.

The V and J genes are TRBV7-2 and TRBJ1-5; D is unclear. The CDR3 consists of 15 residues. Germline V lookup: CDR1 SGHTA, CDR2 FQGNSA. V lost 7 bases, J lost 0 bases, and 13 bases lay in between. In DNA form, the CDR3 reads TGTGCCAGCACCCCGTCCAGTTATAGCAATCAGCCCCAGCATTTT. It yields the protein CASTPSSYSNQPQHF.

Ten or more counts support this clonotype. The chain couples TRBV2 to TRBJ2-7; D remains ambiguous. Germline V gives CDR1 SNHLY, CDR2 FYNNEI. The V end lost 3 bases, the J end lost 3 bases, and 9 bases lay between the germline ends. This CDR3 comprises 13 residues. The CDR3 loop is CASSDLGYYEQYF. CDR3 nucleotide sequence: TGTGCCAGCAGTGATCTGGGGTACTACGAGCAGTACTTC. The whole variable domain, remainder taken from reference TRBV2 and TRBJ2-7, is EPEVTQTPSHQVTQMGQEVILRCVPISNHLYFYWYRQILGQKVEFLVSFYNNEISEKSEIFDDQFSVERPDGSNFTLKIRSTKLEDSAMYFCASSDLGYYEQYFGPGTRLTVT.

This clonotype was seen ten or more times. V and J are TRBV5-1 and TRBJ1-2; 7 bases map to TRBD1. The germline CDR1 and CDR2 sequences are SGHRS and YFSETQ. The ends lost 4 bases at V and 0 bases at J; junction bases unmatched: 9. The CDR3 has 16 amino acids. CDR3 sequence: CASSALQGTANYGYTF. The CDR3 bases are TGCGCCAGCAGCGCGCTACAGGGGACAGCTAACTATGGCTACACCTTC.

This clonotype has at least ten counts. This rearrangement joins TRBV19 to TRBJ2-1, with 8 bases fitting TRBD1. This CDR3 region has 15 residues. With 4 bases clipped from V and 10 bases from J, the junction kept 12 bases outside the gene matches. Per the germline V gene, CDR1 is LNHDA and CDR2 is SQIVND (reference sequence). The CDR3 protein is CASSTGQGSPGEQFF. CDR3 nucleotide sequence: TGTGCCAGTAGTACCGGACAGGGATCGCCAGGGGAGCAGTTCTTC.

This clonotype has at least ten counts. This sequence joins TRBV10-3 and TRBJ2-2; TRBD2 agrees at 12 bases. Trimming at V came to 3 bases and at J to 4 bases, leaving 9 bases not matched to a gene. The germline CDR1 and CDR2 sequences are ENHRY and SYGVKD. The CDR3 is 18 residues long. The CDR3 spells CAISEGASGRAVTGELFF. The CDR3 nucleotides read TGTGCCATCAGTGAAGGGGCTAGCGGGAGGGCCGTCACCGGGGAGCTGTTTTTT.